These 19 T cell receptor beta chains originate from one sample sequenced in a study of molecular identifiers for immune sequencing clone quantification. Using its own MiXCR run on the PCR reads, TCRdb lists one record per CDR3 protein. This table has some 580,000 distinct CDR3 sequences, roughly 25% appearing once. The specimen sequenced was naive CD8+ T cells from blood, with Jurkat cell RNA spiked in. Subset denoted: FACS-sorted CD8+CD4-CCR7+CD45RA+ naive T cells. The source of these receptors is a human donor in good health. Some libraries in this study had Jurkat cell RNA spiked in.

As concerns this clonotype: The CDR3 does not end in the conserved phenylalanine or tryptophan, so this is likely a read error. V usage is TRBV4-3 and J usage is TRBJ2-7; tentative D call: TRBD1 (6 bases). The V gene's germline CDR1 is LGHNA and CDR2 YSLEER. The V end was cut by 0 bases, the J end by 2 bases, with 11 bases between. This CDR3 contains 15 residues. The CDR3 region has the DNA TGCGCCAGCAGCCAAGAACTCCAGGGGACCTACGAGCAGTACCTC. Its protein is CASSQELQGTYEQYL.

V and J are TRBV19 and TRBJ2-7; D is possibly TRBD2 (5 bases). CDR1 is LNHDA and CDR2 is SQIVND in the germline V gene (reference sequence). The CDR3 consists of 14 residues. V was pared by 6 bases and J by 2 bases, with 14 bases between. CDR3 sequence: CASSPPEATYEQYF. DNA for the CDR3: TGTGCCAGTAGCCCACCGGAGGCAACCTACGAGCAGTACTTC. Filled out from reference TRBV19 and TRBJ2-7, the complete variable domain reads DGGITQSPKYLFRKEGQNVTLSCEQNLNHDAMYWYRQDPGQGLRLIYYSQIVNDFQKGDIAEGYSVSREKKESFPLTVTSAQKNPTAFYLCASSPPEATYEQYFGPGTRLTVT.

The V call is TRBV7-6, the J call TRBJ2-2; TRBD1 matches at 9 bases. J gave up 3 bases and V 1 base, and 0 bases lay outside the gene matches. This CDR3 region has 15 residues. The V gene's germline CDR1 is SGHVS and CDR2 FNYEAQ. CDR3 sequence: CASSLGTGDTGELFF. CDR3 DNA: TGTGCCAGCAGCTTAGGGACAGGGGACACCGGGGAGCTGTTTTTT.

The gene calls are TRBV20-1 and TRBJ2-7, with TRBD2 as a possible D gene (5 bases). Germline V lookup: CDR1 DFQATT, CDR2 SNEGSKA (reference sequence). This CDR3 spans 14 amino acids. Trimming took 2 bases from V and 2 from J, leaving 13 bases between them. The DNA for the CDR3 is TGCAGTGCTAGAAGTCGGGGAAACCCCTACGAGCAGTACTTC. Its translation: CSARSRGNPYEQYF.

Only a few counts were recorded for this clonotype. The rearrangement joins TRBV20-1 to TRBJ1-1; D perhaps matches TRBD1 (6 bases). Looked up from germline, CDR1 is DFQATT and CDR2 is SNEGSKA (reference sequence). Trimming shortened V by 3 bases and J by 0 bases, and 17 bases separated the two germline ends. This CDR3 contains 16 residues. The CDR3 loop reads CSASRDTLYLNTEAFF. The CDR3 bases are TGCAGTGCTAGCCGGGACACATTGTACTTGAACACTGAAGCTTTCTTT.

This clonotype was recorded a few times. This chain joins TRBV30 and TRBJ2-2, with 12 bases aligning to TRBD2. The CDR3 covers 16 residues. The trim removed 1 base at V and 7 bases at J, leaving 7 bases unmatched. Germline V lookup: CDR1 GTSNPN, CDR2 SVGIG (reference sequence). The CDR3: CAWSGLAGGPVGELFF. The CDR3 nucleotides are TGTGCCTGGAGTGGGCTAGCGGGGGGGCCCGTCGGGGAGCTGTTTTTT.

The chain links TRBV29-1 to TRBJ1-2; 11 bases match TRBD1. V gave up 4 bases and J gave up 8 bases; unmatched junction bases: 15. The germline CDR1 and CDR2 sequences are SQVTM and ANQGSEA. The length of the CDR3 is 16 residues. The CDR3 region has the DNA TGCAGCGTTGTTGGCATTCCGGGACAGGGGGTCGACGGCTACACCTTC. This sequence encodes CSVVGIPGQGVDGYTF.

This clonotype was seen at least ten times. The V gene is TRBV4-3, the J gene TRBJ2-7; TRBD1 agrees at 9 bases. The junction had 2 bases not matched to a gene; V was cut back by 1 base and J by 4 bases. This CDR3 is 14 amino acids long. Germline V gene sequence: CDR1 LGHNA, CDR2 YSLEER. CDR3 bases: TGCGCCAGCAGCCAAGCCGACAGGGGGTACGAGCAGTACTTC. This translates into CASSQADRGYEQYF.

Notes on this clonotype: This sequence may be a read error, since a much larger clone differs from it by one base. This chain connects TRBV5-6 to TRBJ2-7; maybe TRBD2 (5 bases). Per germline, CDR1 SGHDT and CDR2 YYEEEE. CDR3 length: 14 amino acids. Trimming took 1 base from V and 7 from J, leaving 15 bases between them. The CDR3 bases are TGTGCCAGCAGCTTGTCCAGGTCTTGGGAGGAGCAGTACTTC. Amino acids: CASSLSRSWEEQYF.

The chain combines TRBV20-1 with TRBJ2-5, with a possible D match to TRBD2 (5 bases). The CDR3 totals 12 residues. Germline values: CDR1 DFQATT, CDR2 SNEGSKA (reference sequence). V lost 1 base to trimming and J lost 7 bases, with 10 bases between them. The CDR3 region is CSARVIEGTQYF. The CDR3 nucleotides are TGCAGTGCTAGAGTCATTGAGGGGACCCAGTACTTC.

The sample holds many counts of this clonotype. The rearrangement uses TRBV20-1 and TRBJ2-5; tentative D call: TRBD1 (5 bases). Trimming stripped 5 bases from V and 2 bases from J, with 15 bases between. Germline-derived CDR1 and CDR2 are DFQATT and SNEGSKA (reference sequence). The CDR3 runs 14 residues. Here the CDR3 DNA reads TGCAGTGCTCTTCAGGGCGCAGGGCAAGAGACCCAGTACTTC. Translated, it gives CSALQGAGQETQYF.

J is TRBJ2-7 and V is TRBV27; 11 bases fit TRBD2. Germline trimming cut 5 bases from V and 5 bases from J; bases unmatched to any gene: 11. This CDR3 is built from 16 residues. Germline assignment: CDR1 MNHEY and CDR2 SMNVEV (reference sequence). As DNA, the CDR3 is TGTGCCAGCAGTCTACTCCTAGCGGGAGGTCCCCACGAGCAGTACTTC. It is translated as CASSLLLAGGPHEQYF.

In its sample, this clonotype was seen many times. The CDR3 region has the DNA TGTGCCAGTAGTCTAAGCGGACCAGTGGGGGAGCTGTTTTTT. Translating gives CASSLSGPVGELFF. This sequence joins TRBV19 and TRBJ2-2; D is possibly TRBD2 (5 bases). Deletions cut 5 bases from V and 8 bases from J, with 15 bases between. CDR1 LNHDA and CDR2 SQIVND come from the germline V gene (reference sequence). CDR3 length equals 14 residues.

This clonotype turned up a few times. This chain joins TRBV4-1 and TRBJ2-5; D gene unclear. Germline-derived CDR1 and CDR2 are MGHRA and YSYEKL. V dropped 1 base and J dropped 1 base, with 4 bases sitting between them. The CDR3 sequence is 13 residues long. The chain's CDR3 is CASSQVLQETQYF. The CDR3 DNA is TGCGCCAGCAGCCAAGTTCTCCAAGAGACCCAGTACTTC.

This clonotype occurred a few times. The J gene is TRBJ2-7, the V gene TRBV12-5; 12 bases are shared with TRBD1. The CDR3 runs 21 residues. The V segment lost 1 base and the J segment 0 bases; nucleotides outside the gene matches: 16. Germline lookup yields CDR1 LGHNT and CDR2 FRNRAP. Here the CDR3 reads CASGLGARNGTGGVHSYEQYF. The DNA of the CDR3 is TGTGCTAGTGGTTTGGGCGCCCGGAACGGGACAGGGGGCGTCCACTCCTACGAGCAGTACTTC.

The sample holds many counts of this clonotype. The chain joins TRBV28 to TRBJ2-5, with 12 bases aligning to TRBD1. V was clipped by 5 bases and J by 1 base; unmatched bases: 14. Germline V gene sequence: CDR1 MDHEN, CDR2 SYDVKM. The CDR3 is made up of 19 amino acids. The chain's CDR3 is CASSAPGTGGFRGQETQYF. The CDR3 DNA is TGTGCCAGCAGTGCGCCCGGGACAGGGGGCTTTAGAGGCCAAGAGACCCAGTACTTC.

This clonotype occurred a few times. The rearrangement joins TRBV27 to TRBJ1-2; D is unresolved. The CDR3 runs to 14 residues. CDR1 is MNHEY, CDR2 SMNVEV, per germline (reference sequence). The V and J ends lost 2 bases and 1 base respectively, with 8 bases between them. CDR3 sequence: CASSLKGSNYGYTF. In nucleotides, the CDR3 is TGTGCCAGCAGTTTAAAGGGCAGTAACTATGGCTACACCTTC.

This clonotype has a count of ten or more. This chain links TRBV5-1 with TRBJ1-1; D perhaps matches TRBD1 (5 bases). Germline V gene lookup returns CDR1 SGHRS and CDR2 YFSETQ. The CDR3 is 13 amino acids. V was shortened by 0 bases and J by 7 bases, with 10 bases between the two germline ends. The CDR3 region is CASSLVGEVEAFF. Written as DNA, the CDR3 is TGCGCCAGCAGCTTGGTAGGGGAAGTTGAAGCTTTCTTT.

This clonotype showed up just a few times. The genes are TRBV7-6 and TRBJ1-6; 10 nucleotides match TRBD1. Germline values: CDR1 SGHVS, CDR2 FNYEAQ. This CDR3 has 15 residues. V trimming: 5 bases; J trimming: 9 bases; junction bases outside the gene matches: 7. The CDR3 region has the DNA TGTGCCAGCAGCACTGACAGGGGGCTCGGTTCACCCCTCCACTTT. Protein: CASSTDRGLGSPLHF.